This entry features one TCR beta chain sequence. Its antigen is not known. The same CDR3 arises from other DNA sequences in this sample as well. It was CD45RO-negative cells, positively selected for CCR7, that made up naive CD8 cells, with terminally differentiated effector memory CD45RA+ cells excluded. This sample was included in a study of shared clonotypes between healthy human individuals. As handled by the study authors: In the immunoSEQ data, sequences were junction-only and lacked quality scores, so filtering differed. The assay was immunoSEQ multiplex PCR, and TCRdb's table has in-frame clones only and misses some. Clone size and V and J calls were adopted from that table, with D and trimming inferred from the DNA. The sample lists hundreds of thousands of clones; 95% were seen once. The CDR3 is made up of 12 amino acids. Germline loops: CDR1 SGHRS, CDR2 YFSETQ. V lost 2 bases and J 1 base, leaving 3 bases between the germline ends.

Whole-study findings and limits: The sole specimen, blood, was sampled, and tissue repertoires likely differ.

The V and J genes are TRBV5-1 and TRBJ1-1; D gene ambiguous. This receptor was taken from a woman in her 30s in good health. Material: naive CD8+ T cells sorted from blood. The CDR3 nucleotides are TGCGCCAGCAGCTTCGGGAACACTGAAGCTTTCTTT. Protein sequence: CASSFGNTEAFF.